A selection of T cell receptor beta chains follows, all from one sample in a study of T cell changes during pregnancy in multiple sclerosis. This table comes from immunoSEQ multiplex PCR, and its TCRdb copy is limited to in-frame clones, with some not included. The table records more than 55,000 clones, 85% to 95% of them present only once. The sample was CD8+ T cells from peripheral blood mononuclear cells, taken in the third trimester of pregnancy. These receptors originate from a female donor with multiple sclerosis, enrolled in a pregnancy study. The CDR3 runs from the conserved cysteine through the conserved F or W. The D gene is left open where the match is weak. Size tells how often a clone was seen (once, few, many) or the class of an expanded clone, and some rows leave it out.

TRBV28	TRBJ2-7	.	.	CASLSGLEQYF	TGTGCCAGCCTTTCAGGTCTCGAGCAGTACTTC
TRBV7-9	TRBJ1-3	once	.	CASSFIVTARNTIYF	TGTGCCAGCAGCTTCATAGTGACAGCCAGAAACACCATATATTTT
TRBV6-5	TRBJ2-1	.	TRBD2	CASTLAGSYNEQFF	TGTGCCAGCACCTTAGCGGGCTCCTACAATGAGCAGTTCTTC
TRBV5-1	TRBJ2-7	.	.	CASSLGPGSYEQYF	TGCGCCAGCAGCTTGGGCCCGGGTTCCTACGAGCAGTACTTC
TRBV6-5	TRBJ2-5	.	TRBD1	CASSASGTEETQYF	TGTGCCAGCAGTGCCTCCGGGACAGAAGAGACCCAGTACTTC
TRBV28	TRBJ2-1	.	TRBD1	CASIRDSSYNEQFF	TGTGCCAGCATCCGGGACAGCTCCTACAATGAGCAGTTCTTC
TRBV5-1	TRBJ2-7	.	.	CASSAAGRTYEQYF	TGCGCCAGCAGCGCTGCAGGCCGGACCTACGAGCAGTACTTC
TRBV18	TRBJ1-4	.	TRBD1	CASSPPDRGETNEKLFF	TGTGCCAGCTCACCCCCGGACAGGGGGGAAACTAATGAAAAACTGTTTTTT
TRBV19	TRBJ2-7	.	.	CASSSLEGLSYEQYF	TGTGCCAGTAGTTCCCTGGAGGGACTCTCCTACGAGCAGTACTTC
TRBV18	TRBJ1-1	.	TRBD1	CASSQGAAEAFF	TGTGCCAGCTCACAGGGGGCCGCTGAAGCTTTCTTT
TRBV2	TRBJ2-7	.	.	CASSYRRTGHLYEQYF	TGTGCCAGCAGCTACCGACGAACAGGGCACCTCTACGAGCAGTACTTC
TRBV4-3	TRBJ1-1	.	TRBD1	CASSPEGGQVNTEAFF	TGCGCCAGCAGCCCCGAGGGAGGACAGGTGAACACTGAAGCTTTCTTT
TRBV2	TRBJ2-5	.	TRBD2	CASSEALAGGGGETQYF	TGTGCCAGCAGTGAAGCGCTAGCGGGAGGCGGAGGGGAGACCCAGTACTTC
TRBV10-3	TRBJ2-7	.	TRBD2	CAIRAPDSGRMDEQYF	TGTGCCATCCGTGCGCCGGATAGCGGGAGGATGGACGAGCAGTACTTC
TRBV28	TRBJ2-1	.	TRBD2	CASSLGTSGRREQFF	TGTGCCAGCAGTTTGGGGACTAGCGGGAGACGTGAGCAGTTCTTC
TRBV11-2	TRBJ2-3	.	TRBD2	CASSLHGRAVFEDTQYF	TGTGCCAGCAGCTTACACGGGAGGGCCGTTTTTGAAGATACGCAGTATTTT
TRBV19	TRBJ2-2	.	.	CATSPPPGELFF	TGTGCCACCTCTCCCCCCCCTGGGGAGCTGTTTTTT
TRBV6-5	TRBJ2-7	.	TRBD2	CASSYLGTSAEQYF	TGTGCCAGCAGTTACCTCGGGACTAGCGCCGAGCAGTACTTC
TRBV5-1	TRBJ2-3	.	TRBD2	CASSYGLASDTQYF	TGCGCCAGCAGCTATGGACTAGCGTCAGATACGCAGTATTTT
TRBV4-1	TRBJ2-1	.	TRBD2	CASSWRLAGGNNEQFF	TGCGCCAGCAGCTGGAGACTAGCGGGAGGGAACAATGAGCAGTTCTTC
TRBV29-1	TRBJ1-2	.	TRBD1	CSVEGPGGPGYTF	TGCAGCGTTGAAGGGCCAGGGGGCCCTGGCTACACCTTC
TRBV19	TRBJ2-7	.	TRBD2	CASSIEGTSGSFEQYF	TGTGCCAGTAGTATAGAAGGGACTAGCGGGAGCTTCGAGCAGTACTTC
TRBV7-6	TRBJ1-2	.	.	CASSNGQYHGYTF	TGTGCCAGCAGCAACGGACAGTACCATGGCTACACCTTC
TRBV6-5	TRBJ2-5	.	.	CASSYSLGGETQYF	TGTGCCAGCAGTTACTCTCTAGGAGGGGAGACCCAGTACTTC